The subject of this entry is one TCR beta chain. Its recognized antigen is unknown. Base qualities are missing; no much larger clone stands one base away. This specimen belongs to a study of T cell responses to AZD1222 COVID-19 vaccine (dated by TCRdb to the early 2020s). For the study in its entirety: AZD1222 recipients whose second dose came at about 4 weeks and those whose second dose came at about 12 weeks were combined into one group, since spike-specific TCR depth and breadth did not differ between the two schedules. TCR sequencing was performed for over 230 trial participants, of whom roughly 200 were given two doses of AZD1222 and around 25 were given two doses of MenACWY control vaccine. Enrollment into the trials was organized by age into subgroups of 18-55, 56-69 and 70-plus years, and those subgroups contained roughly 140, 27 and 60 TCR-sequenced participants, respectively. The research as a whole found: Most participants were white British and females outnumbered males, and the authors suggested that clonal diversity may have been underestimated. Spike-specific TCR breadth and depth rose significantly after two AZD1222 doses compared with day 0 and with MenACWY recipients. Reportedly, almost half of the unique spike-specific TCRs recognized epitopes lying outside the regions that are mutated in the B.1.351 and B.1.1.7 variants. In the small 56-69-year group, the increase in depth fell short of significance, most likely because of low power. Because no day 14 peak-response samples were available, repertoires were characterized only after the peak T cell response. The vaccine-associated CD4 TCRs covered the entire spike protein, and the dominant responses fell in regions 160-218 and 743-854. Only a handful of AZD1222 recipients were SARS-CoV-2 seropositive at baseline, limiting conclusions about previously exposed vaccinees.

Unmatched junction bases come to 5, with V trimmed by 5 bases and J by 1 base. The germline V gene gives CDR1 as SGHRS and CDR2 as YFSETQ. Including the terminal cysteine and phenylalanine, the CDR3 comprises 14 residues. Just the 42-base CDR3 DNA is kept, in frame starting at base 1. Explained via the paper, the time point label denotes: baseline before first vaccination. Vaccinee samples came from UK trials COV001 and COV002, including a single-blind randomized controlled phase 2/3 trial of AZD1222 (ChAdOx1 nCoV-19) in healthy adults. For TCRbeta chain sequencing, PBMC samples were collected from trial participants at day 0 and at day 28 after the second dose. The CDR3 regions of human TCRbeta chains were subjected to immunosequencing. As for the original processing: TCRs in the repertoires were compared against a reference library of SARS-CoV-2-specific TCRs that had been generated with the MIRA antigen-specificity platform. Breadth was defined as the fraction of unique TCRs that were SARS-CoV-2-associated, and depth was defined as the fraction of total T cells that were SARS-CoV-2-associated. Each spike-specific TCR was assigned to its reactive spike region and to a CD4 or CD8 class using the MIRA data. Log10-transformed breadth and depth values were compared by one-way ANOVA with Sidak's multiple comparisons tests. TCRdb's version of the immuneACCESS table is confined to in-frame rearrangements and falls short of the full clone set. An unresolved V gene accounts for under half of the shortfall where checked; the remainder is of unknown origin. Clone size and V and J calls were adopted from that table, with D and trimming inferred from the DNA. For this sample there are some 130,000 clones; 90% to 95% appear just once. 1.6% of the sample belongs to the ten largest clones.

This clonotype was obtained from an adult in good health. The sample here was peripheral blood, taken on day 0 of AZD1222 vaccination. The chain is encoded by TRBV5-1 joined to TRBJ1-2; 7 bases in the middle match TRBD1. In nucleotide form, the sequence is TGCGCCAGCAGTCAACGACAGGGTAACTATGGCTACACCTTC. Translated, it gives CASSQRQGNYGYTF.